The rows below give T cell receptor delta chains drawn from one sample of a study of gamma-delta chains in newborns, infants, children. TCRdb re-called the reads through CATT. The data hold roughly 14,000 delta-chain clones, with 7.3% observed a single time. Sequencing was carried out using blood. The receptors were gathered from a child who was a newborn, infant or young child, either healthy, febrile or measles-vaccinated (not recorded which). CDR3s include the opening cysteine and the closing phenylalanine or tryptophan. The order of the fields is V gene, clone size, J gene, D gene, CDR3 DNA, CDR3 protein. A D gene is named only where the DNA matches it firmly. Part of the rows lack a size; the others show once, few, many or a class for expanded clones.

TRDV2	.	TRDJ3	TRDD3	TGTGCCTGTGACCCACTGGGGGTCATCTCCTGGGACACCCGACAGATGTTTTTC	CACDPLGVISWDTRQMFF
TRDV2	few	TRDJ3	TRDD3	TGTGCCTGTGACGTCCTGGGGATATCGGGTTCCTGGGACACCCGACAGATGTTTTTC	CACDVLGISGSWDTRQMFF
TRDV3	.	TRDJ2	TRDD3	TGTGCCTCTTTTGGGGGATACACAGCACAACTCTTCTTT	CASFGGYTAQLFF
TRDV2	few	TRDJ3	.	TGTGCCTGTGACACCGGTCAGTTGGGGGGTCTTTCCTGGGACACCCGACAGATGTTTTTC	CACDTGQLGGLSWDTRQMFF
TRDV2	few	TRDJ3	TRDD3	TGTGCCTGTGACGAGGGGGATACTTTCTCCTGGGACACCCGACAGATGTTTTTC	CACDEGDTFSWDTRQMFF
TRDV2	.	TRDJ3	.	TGTGCCTGTGACACCGCTGGGGTCTCCTCCTGGGACACCCGACAGATGTTTTTC	CACDTAGVSSWDTRQMFF
TRDV2	.	TRDJ3	TRDD3	TGTGCCTGTGACACCTGGGGATACGACTGGGACACCCGACAGATGTTTTTC	CACDTWGYDWDTRQMFF
TRDV2	few	TRDJ3	TRDD3	TGTGCCTGTGACACCGTGGGGGATACGCGAGCCTGGGACACCCGACAGATGTTTTTC	CACDTVGDTRAWDTRQMFF
TRDV2	.	TRDJ3	TRDD3	TGTGCCTGTGACTACTGGGGATCGGAGAGCTCCTGGGACACCCGACAGATGTTTTTC	CACDYWGSESSWDTRQMFF
TRDV2	.	TRDJ1	TRDD3	TGTGCCTGTGACACCAAGGGCCCGCAACATCTTACTGGGGGTAATGCAAATTCGTACACCGATAAACTCATCTTT	CACDTKGPQHLTGGNANSYTDKLIF